The clone carrying this TCR beta chain showed up just once. Its antigen remains unknown. The use of a sample-barcoded 5' primer and a J-beta primer mix characterized a second PCR of about 7 to 12 cycles. Template switching added a 12-random-nucleotide identifier to every cDNA molecule. TCRdb reprocessed the 5' RACE reads via MiXCR and lists one record per CDR3 protein. The sample consists of about 1.5 million distinct CDR3 sequences, about 43% of them appearing once. This specimen belongs to a study of blood T cells in healthy people across ages. Notes on the study in general: Estimates of diversity drawn from one million T cells were considered underestimates. Roughly linear declines in TCR beta diversity per million T cells occurred with age.

Germline V gives CDR1 LGHDT, CDR2 YNNKEL (reference sequence). CDR3 length: 17 amino acids. With V trimmed by 3 bases and J by 3 bases, 6 bases remained unmatched. The sample taken for sequencing was blood. The chain links TRBV3-1 to TRBJ2-3; TRBD2 matches at 13 bases. This TCR came from a young woman in good health. The CDR3 spells CASSHGLAGVRTDTQYF. The CDR3 coding sequence is TGTGCCAGCAGCCATGGACTAGCGGGAGTGCGGACAGATACGCAGTATTTT.